This entry describes one T cell receptor beta chain. With a J-beta primer mix and a sample-barcoded 5' primer, a second PCR ran about 6 to 11 cycles. TCRdb used MiXCR to reprocess the 5' RACE reads, holding one entry per CDR3 protein. The repertoire holds about 760,000 distinct CDR3 sequences, with approximately 25% as singletons. This specimen belongs to a study of blood T cells in healthy people across ages. Study background: About one barcoded beta molecule was captured per two T cells (by template switching).

The germline V gene has CDR1 WSHSY and CDR2 SAAADI. The V segment lost 0 bases and the J segment 5 bases; nucleotides outside the gene matches: 11. This CDR3 is 19 amino acids long. This sample was shared with a second study, whose subject was T cells of mothers and their children. That source adds: The whole RNA yield was converted to cDNA, approximately 1.6 ug per 15 ul.

J is TRBJ2-5 and V is TRBV10-2, with 14 bases matching TRBD2. This clonotype was sampled from a boy under 18 in good health. The specimen sequenced was blood. As DNA, the CDR3 is TGCGCCAGCAGTGAGTCCTTCGGGACTAGCGGGAGATCATGGGAGACCCAGTACTTC. Its protein is CASSESFGTSGRSWETQYF.